Listed here are 4 T cell receptor beta chains from one sample, sequenced in a study of cytomegalovirus exposure and HLA in healthy donors. It was with 60 Vbeta and 13 Jbeta primers that the PCR ran. Repertoires were generated with immunoSEQ multiplex PCR, while TCRdb's copy carries only in-frame clones and drops some. The sample includes 130,000 to 150,000 clones, 75% to 80% seen only once; the top ten take 1.7%. Sequencing used PBMCs. The receptors originated from a woman under 40 in good health and CMV-seronegative.

This chain uses TRBV7-9 with TRBJ1-2, with D unclear. Deletions cut 0 bases from V and 8 bases from J, with 10 bases between. Germline-derived CDR1 and CDR2 are SEHNR and FQNEAQ (reference sequence). The length of the CDR3 is 13 residues. For the CDR3, the DNA is TGTGCCAGCAGCTTAGCAGCCGGGAAGGGCTACACCTTC. This encodes CASSLAAGKGYTF.

The chain combines TRBV6-1 with TRBJ2-2; weak D call: TRBD1 (6 bases). This CDR3 region has 13 residues. Trimming took 5 bases from V and 5 from J, leaving 9 bases between them. Germline V lookup: CDR1 MNHNS, CDR2 SASEGT. DNA for the CDR3: TGTGCCAGCAGTCCACAGGGAACCGGGGAGCTGTTTTTT. Protein sequence: CASSPQGTGELFF.

The rearrangement links TRBV7-8 to TRBJ1-1, with TRBD1 identical over 8 bases. The V segment lost 7 bases and the J segment 5 bases; nucleotides outside the gene matches: 3. Germline assignment: CDR1 SGHVS and CDR2 FQNEAQ. This CDR3 comprises 12 residues. The CDR3 DNA reads as TGTGCCAGCACCCAGGGGGCAACTGAAGCTTTCTTT. This encodes CASTQGATEAFF.

The chain is built from TRBV6-4 and TRBJ2-1; 8 nucleotides line up with TRBD1. The CDR3 covers 15 residues. The J segment lost 2 bases and the V segment lost 2 bases, leaving 2 bases of the junction unmatched. Germline V gene lookup returns CDR1 MRHNA and CDR2 SNTAGT. CDR3 nucleotides: TGTGCCAGCAGTGACGGCAGGGGGCCCTACAATGAGCAGTTCTTC. Protein: CASSDGRGPYNEQFF.